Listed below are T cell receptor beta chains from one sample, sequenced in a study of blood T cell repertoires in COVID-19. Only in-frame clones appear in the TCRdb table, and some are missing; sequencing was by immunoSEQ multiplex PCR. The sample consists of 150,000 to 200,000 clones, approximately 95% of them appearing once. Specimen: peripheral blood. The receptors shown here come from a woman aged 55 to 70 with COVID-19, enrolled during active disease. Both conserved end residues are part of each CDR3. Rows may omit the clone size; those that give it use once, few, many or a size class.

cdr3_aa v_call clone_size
CASSSLDRVNEQFF TRBV4-2 .
CATSRDVSGGHTDTQYF TRBV15 .
CASSLTGMNTEAFF TRBV7-2 .
CASSIRPGGNSPLHF TRBV19 .
CASSLVGGWNVNTEAFF TRBV7-8 .
CASSHRLAGITDTQYF TRBV7-6 .
CASSPYRLAGGREQFF TRBV19 once
CAISESGTVQPQHF TRBV10-3 .
CAGRIGVGTDTQYF TRBV6-5 .
CASSPLTGNGNTIYF TRBV18 .
CASSREGIGNQPQHF TRBV6-5 .
CASSPGQGDFRGTDTQYF TRBV19 .
CATSRRSFVGQSNTEAFF TRBV15 .
CASSTGTALYEQYF TRBV5-1 .
CASKTGQGNEKLFF TRBV19 .
CASSFGGSSGNTIYF TRBV5-4 .
CASSFLGGLETGIYGYTF TRBV5-6 .
CANPTHRNYEQYF TRBV6-5 .
CASSQELARASGNTIYF TRBV4-3 .
CASSPRADNEKLFF TRBV18 .
CASSPRDYFDIQYF TRBV14 .
CASSTGQGQAETQYF TRBV19 once
CASDRTAANYGYTF TRBV6-5 .
CASSERALGSGYTF TRBV6-1 .
CATSRKGQSNYGYTF TRBV15 .
CASSFAGTDGYTF TRBV5-6 .
CASRGAGNTIYF TRBV5-6 .
CASSIPGQGTNQPQHF TRBV19 .
CASSPTRSNRDRTEAFF TRBV5-5 .
CASSAQGGEKLFF TRBV7-3 .
CASTTRTGDTEAFF TRBV19 .
CASSYHGQGYSPLHF TRBV6-2/TRBV6-3 few
CASSLAAGEVRRGFF TRBV7-2 once
CATSGRLTGELFF TRBV15 .
CASSWIGTGDYGYTF TRBV5-4 .
CASTPRGGHGYTF TRBV6-5 .
CASSGTSGRRAYEQYF TRBV27 .
CASSLTMGYGYTF TRBV7-9 .
CASGPYNEQFF TRBV6-5 .
CASSLVGTGRTYNEQFF TRBV7-6 .
CASSYFLTGGETEAFF TRBV6-5 .
CASERAANTEAFF TRBV18 .
CASTSGGGWVNEQFF TRBV5-1 .
CASSFQGANEKLFF TRBV6-5 .
CASSTSGAYGYTF TRBV7-2 .
CASSPRTRTGPTQETQYF TRBV4-2 .
CASSFGQKGQPQHF TRBV7-2 once
CASSLAGGEEKLFF TRBV7-9 .
CASSALRETQYF TRBV9 .
CASSTGGKRETQYF TRBV19 .
CAISGQGLGNEKLFF TRBV10-3 few
CSVASGGSTDTQYF TRBV29-1 .